A selection of T cell receptor beta chains follows, all from one sample in a study of T cells in Graves' hyperthyroidism and ophthalmopathy. TCRdb redid the calling of the multiplex PCR reads with MiXCR, one entry per CDR3 protein. The sample records 450,000 to 500,000 distinct CDR3 sequences, 22% being singletons. The sample was blood. The receptors stem from a woman aged 65 to 85 with Graves' ophthalmopathy. Each CDR3 is given with its conserved first and last residue. D genes are given only for firm matches. Size tells how often a clone was seen (once, few, many) or the class of an expanded clone, and some rows leave it out.

CDR3 length	V gene	clone size	D gene	J gene	CDR3 protein	CDR3 DNA
14	TRBV10-2	few	TRBD2	TRBJ2-7	CASSFTGRVYEQYF	TGCGCCAGCAGTTTTACCGGGAGGGTCTACGAGCAGTACTTC
18	TRBV24-1	few	TRBD2	TRBJ2-1	CATSDLQSGLAGVNEQFF	TGTGCCACCAGTGATTTGCAGTCGGGGCTAGCGGGGGTCAATGAGCAGTTCTTC
14	TRBV9	NA	NA	TRBJ1-1	CASSPGGLVTEAFF	TGTGCCAGCAGCCCGGGTGGTCTAGTCACTGAAGCTTTCTTT
14	TRBV12-3/TRBV12-4	many	TRBD1	TRBJ2-7	CASSLGTGGGEQYF	TGTGCCAGCAGTTTGGGGACAGGGGGAGGTGAGCAGTACTTC
15	TRBV12-3/TRBV12-4	NA	NA	TRBJ1-2	CASSSWTEMYYGYTF	TGTGCCAGCAGTTCTTGGACAGAGATGTACTATGGCTACACCTTC
15	TRBV7-6	NA	NA	TRBJ2-7	CASSGRSGGSYEQYF	TGTGCTAGCAGCGGTAGAAGTGGGGGATCCTACGAGCAGTACTTC
15	TRBV10-3	few	NA	TRBJ2-3	CAISELGRATDTQYF	TGTGCCATCAGTGAGTTGGGACGAGCGACAGATACGCAGTATTTT
17	TRBV10-2	few	NA	TRBJ2-5	CASSEAFISGSAETQYF	TGCGCCAGCAGTGAAGCTTTTATTTCTGGGTCCGCAGAGACCCAGTACTTC
18	TRBV5-1	few	TRBD2	TRBJ2-1	CASSFGLAGGGPPNEQFF	TGCGCCAGCAGCTTCGGACTAGCGGGAGGTGGCCCCCCCAATGAGCAGTTCTTC
13	TRBV5-6	few	NA	TRBJ2-7	CASSLVTAGEQYF	TGTGCCAGCAGCTTGGTAACTGCTGGGGAGCAGTACTTC
15	TRBV18	NA	NA	TRBJ2-4	CASSRNEGAKNIQYF	TGTGCCAGCTCACGGAATGAGGGAGCCAAAAACATTCAGTACTTC
15	TRBV29-1	NA	NA	TRBJ2-2	CSVPGGGRQTGELFF	TGCAGCGTCCCAGGGGGAGGGAGACAGACCGGGGAGCTGTTTTTT
14	TRBV7-9	few	NA	TRBJ2-5	CASSLTAPEETQYF	TGTGCCAGCAGCTTAACGGCACCGGAAGAGACCCAGTACTTC
14	TRBV6-1	NA	NA	TRBJ2-3	CASSGRTPTDTQYF	TGTGCCAGCAGTGGCAGGACCCCTACAGATACGCAGTATTTT
16	TRBV7-3	many	NA	TRBJ2-1	CASSLVLSGGVDEQFF	TGTGCCAGCAGCTTAGTTTTGTCGGGCGGGGTGGATGAGCAGTTCTTC
14	TRBV6-2/TRBV6-3	NA	NA	TRBJ2-3	CASSRTRATDTQYF	TGTGCCAGCAGCCGGACCCGCGCCACAGATACGCAGTATTTT
15	TRBV25-1	NA	NA	TRBJ2-1	CASSAPRHSYNEQFF	TGTGCCAGCAGTGCGCCTCGACACTCATACAATGAGCAGTTCTTC
14	TRBV20-1	few	TRBD2	TRBJ2-1	CSARDGRGLNEQFF	TGCAGTGCTAGAGATGGGAGGGGATTAAATGAGCAGTTCTTC
16	TRBV12-3/TRBV12-4	many	NA	TRBJ2-1	CASSYFGGDGYNEQFF	TGTGCCAGCAGTTATTTTGGAGGGGACGGATACAATGAGCAGTTCTTC
14	TRBV7-2	many	TRBD2	TRBJ2-3	CASSFGGYTDTQYF	TGTGCCAGCAGCTTCGGGGGGTACACAGATACGCAGTATTTT
11	TRBV6-1	NA	NA	TRBJ2-1	CASRPTRREFF	TGTGCCAGCAGACCTACTAGACGAGAGTTCTTC
15	TRBV27	few	NA	TRBJ2-6	CASSLTQSGANVLTF	TGTGCCAGCAGCCTGACGCAGTCTGGGGCCAACGTCCTGACTTTC
14	TRBV5-4	NA	TRBD2	TRBJ2-1	CASSLELAGNEQFF	TGTGCCAGCAGCTTGGAACTAGCGGGGAATGAGCAGTTCTTC
11	TRBV6-2/TRBV6-3	many	NA	TRBJ1-1	CASSYYTEAFF	TGTGCCAGCAGTTACTACACTGAAGCTTTCTTT
14	TRBV6-1	many	TRBD1	TRBJ1-5	CASSGTGAQQPQHF	TGTGCCAGCAGTGGCACAGGGGCACAACAGCCCCAGCATTTT
15	TRBV18	many	NA	TRBJ2-5	CASSPNQGIGETQYF	TGTGCCAGCTCACCAAACCAGGGGATTGGGGAGACCCAGTACTTC
16	TRBV2	many	TRBD2	TRBJ2-3	CASSEWLAGVTDTQYF	TGTGCCAGCAGTGAATGGCTAGCGGGAGTTACAGATACGCAGTATTTT
12	TRBV20-1	NA	TRBD1	TRBJ1-2	CSATKGTVDYTF	TGCAGTGCTACGAAAGGGACAGTTGACTACACCTTC
16	TRBV20-1	few	TRBD2	TRBJ2-1	CSARGAGGAVDNEQFF	TGCAGTGCTAGGGGGGCGGGAGGGGCCGTTGACAATGAGCAGTTCTTC
15	TRBV10-3	NA	NA	TRBJ2-5	CAIRDTRDKGETQYF	TGTGCCATCAGAGATACCCGGGACAAAGGAGAGACCCAGTACTTC
16	TRBV2	many	NA	TRBJ2-3	CASILDGQGGADTQYF	TGTGCCAGCATTCTAGACGGGCAGGGTGGCGCAGATACGCAGTATTTT
14	TRBV12-3/TRBV12-4	many	TRBD2	TRBJ2-1	CASSLAGGPNEQFF	TGTGCCAGCAGTTTAGCGGGAGGGCCTAATGAGCAGTTCTTC
13	TRBV15	NA	NA	TRBJ1-5	CATSRDRVQPQHF	TGTGCCACCAGCAGAGATAGGGTTCAGCCCCAGCATTTT
14	TRBV7-2	many	NA	TRBJ2-2	CASSQALNTGELFF	TGTGCCAGCAGCCAGGCTTTGAACACCGGGGAGCTGTTTTTT
12	TRBV25-1	many	TRBD1	TRBJ1-2	CATNTGGLGYTF	TGTGCCACCAATACAGGGGGACTGGGCTACACCTTC
12	TRBV12-3/TRBV12-4	few	NA	TRBJ1-2	CASSFVWGGCTF	TGTGCCAGCAGTTTTGTTTGGGGGGGCTGCACCTTC
13	TRBV27	few	TRBD2	TRBJ2-7	CASSPTSGIGQYF	TGTGCCAGCAGCCCGACTAGCGGGATAGGGCAGTACTTC
17	TRBV6-1	NA	NA	TRBJ1-2	CASTISSGGRKNYGYTF	TGTGCCAGCACTATCAGCTCGGGAGGGAGGAAAAACTATGGCTACACCTTC
15	TRBV5-1	NA	NA	TRBJ1-2	CANSPSEATVQGYTF	TGCGCCAACAGCCCCTCCGAGGCTACGGTCCAGGGCTACACCTTC
14	TRBV10-3	NA	NA	TRBJ1-2	CAISTTSRSYGYTF	TGTGCCATCAGTACGACGTCAAGGTCCTATGGCTACACCTTC
12	TRBV28	NA	NA	TRBJ2-7	CASSPGAGEQYF	TGTGCCAGCAGTCCAGGGGCGGGAGAGCAGTACTTC
13	TRBV6-2/TRBV6-3	NA	NA	TRBJ2-1	CASSYRSGDEQFF	TGTGCCAGCAGTTATCGTTCGGGGGATGAGCAGTTCTTC
12	TRBV10-1	few	NA	TRBJ1-5	CASSRGPQPQHF	TGCGCCAGCAGTAGGGGTCCGCAGCCCCAGCATTTT
12	TRBV30	NA	NA	TRBJ1-5	CAWSVSNQPQHF	TGTGCCTGGAGTGTCTCGAATCAGCCCCAGCATTTT
12	TRBV5-6	NA	NA	TRBJ2-1	CASMARGSEQFF	TGTGCCAGCATGGCAAGGGGAAGTGAGCAGTTCTTC
17	TRBV7-2	many	TRBD2	TRBJ2-4	CASSQRGTSGVKNIQYF	TGTGCCAGCAGTCAAAGGGGGACTAGCGGAGTCAAAAACATTCAGTACTTC
16	TRBV5-8	NA	NA	TRBJ2-6	CASSSQGFRIRDVLTF	TGTGCCAGCAGTTCACAGGGATTTAGGATTCGGGACGTCCTGACTTTC
18	TRBV19	NA	TRBD2	TRBJ2-1	CASSTLTSGRASYNEQFF	TGTGCCAGTAGTACTTTGACTAGCGGGAGGGCCTCCTACAATGAGCAGTTCTTC
14	TRBV19	NA	TRBD1	TRBJ1-1	CASSDDRVATEAFF	TGTGCCAGTAGTGACGACAGGGTGGCAACTGAAGCTTTCTTT